A selection of T cell receptor beta chains follows, all from one sample in a study of blood T cells in healthy people across ages. TCRdb called the 5' RACE reads again in MiXCR, with one record for every CDR3 protein. The table lists more than 900,000 distinct CDR3 sequences, 25% of them singletons. These data are also associated with another study on T cells of mothers and their children.

Sample: blood. The receptors originated from a girl aged 2-10 years in good health. Each CDR3 is given with its conserved first and last residue. Fields, in order: D gene, J gene, V gene, clone size, CDR3 DNA, CDR3 protein. D genes are given only for firm matches. Some rows mark clone size as missing; the rest say once, few, many or name a class of expanded clone.

d_call: -
j_call: TRBJ1-2
v_call: TRBV29-1
clone_size: -
cdr3_nt: TGCAGCGTTGTGTCTTTTTGGGCGGAGAACTATGGCTACACCTTC
cdr3_aa: CSVVSFWAENYGYTF

d_call: -
j_call: TRBJ1-2
v_call: TRBV12-3/TRBV12-4
clone_size: few
cdr3_nt: TGTGCCAGCAGTTTGGGTAAAACTCGCTACACCTTC
cdr3_aa: CASSLGKTRYTF

d_call: TRBD2
j_call: TRBJ2-1
v_call: TRBV19
clone_size: few
cdr3_nt: TGTGCCAGTAGTATGGGACTAGCGGGAGGCAATGAGCAGTTCTTC
cdr3_aa: CASSMGLAGGNEQFF

d_call: -
j_call: TRBJ2-5
v_call: TRBV12-5
clone_size: few
cdr3_nt: TGTGCTAGTGGTTTGGCCCTATATGACCAAGAGACCCAGTACTTC
cdr3_aa: CASGLALYDQETQYF

d_call: TRBD1
j_call: TRBJ1-1
v_call: TRBV29-1
clone_size: few
cdr3_nt: TGCAGCGTTGAAGGTCGACAGGGAAACACTGAAGCTTTCTTT
cdr3_aa: CSVEGRQGNTEAFF

d_call: -
j_call: TRBJ1-2
v_call: TRBV24-1
clone_size: -
cdr3_nt: TGTGCCACCAGTGATTTAGACGGCCGAGGCTACACCTTC
cdr3_aa: CATSDLDGRGYTF

d_call: TRBD2
j_call: TRBJ2-1
v_call: TRBV13
clone_size: few
cdr3_nt: TGTGCCAGCAGCTCCCTAGCGGGATTGGGCAATGAGCAGTTCTTC
cdr3_aa: CASSSLAGLGNEQFF

d_call: TRBD1
j_call: TRBJ2-7
v_call: TRBV14
clone_size: few
cdr3_nt: TGTGCCAGCAGCCTAAACTGGGGACAGGCGACGTACGAGCAGTACTTC
cdr3_aa: CASSLNWGQATYEQYF

d_call: -
j_call: TRBJ2-7
v_call: TRBV12-3/TRBV12-4
clone_size: -
cdr3_nt: TGTGCCAGCAGTAAATCGAGGCTTGACATTTACTTC
cdr3_aa: CASSKSRLDIYF

d_call: -
j_call: TRBJ2-3
v_call: TRBV29-1
clone_size: few
cdr3_nt: TGCAGCGTCCGGCCCGCAGGGGAGGTAACGCAGTATTTT
cdr3_aa: CSVRPAGEVTQYF

d_call: -
j_call: TRBJ2-1
v_call: TRBV27
clone_size: few
cdr3_nt: TGTGCCAGCAGTTTTGGAACAGGCAGGTTTCAGGAGCAGTTCTTC
cdr3_aa: CASSFGTGRFQEQFF

d_call: TRBD2
j_call: TRBJ2-3
v_call: TRBV6-4
clone_size: few
cdr3_nt: TGTGCCAGCAGTCCTAGCGGGACCTCGGCAGATACGCAGTATTTT
cdr3_aa: CASSPSGTSADTQYF

d_call: -
j_call: TRBJ1-3
v_call: TRBV3-1
clone_size: -
cdr3_nt: TGTGCCAGCAGCCTGTCAGTCTCATGGGGTGGAAACACCATATATTTT
cdr3_aa: CASSLSVSWGGNTIYF

d_call: -
j_call: TRBJ2-3
v_call: TRBV7-8
clone_size: many
cdr3_nt: TGTGCCAGCAGCCCTCCCGACGACACAGATACGCAGTATTTT
cdr3_aa: CASSPPDDTDTQYF

d_call: TRBD1
j_call: TRBJ2-4
v_call: TRBV24-1
clone_size: -
cdr3_nt: TGTGCCACCAGTGATTCCGGGACAGGCTCCAAAAACATTCAGTACTTC
cdr3_aa: CATSDSGTGSKNIQYF

d_call: TRBD2
j_call: TRBJ2-1
v_call: TRBV29-1
clone_size: -
cdr3_nt: TGCAGCGCCAACGAAGGGAGGGTCAATGAGCAGTTCTTC
cdr3_aa: CSANEGRVNEQFF

d_call: -
j_call: TRBJ1-4
v_call: TRBV9
clone_size: few
cdr3_nt: TGTGCCAGCAGCCCCGGGTGGGGGACAACTAATGAAAAACTGTTTTTT
cdr3_aa: CASSPGWGTTNEKLFF

d_call: -
j_call: TRBJ2-5
v_call: TRBV7-9
clone_size: few
cdr3_nt: TGTGCCAGCAGCTTAGGCCCAAGCGTGGAGACCCAGTACTTC
cdr3_aa: CASSLGPSVETQYF

d_call: -
j_call: TRBJ2-5
v_call: TRBV7-9
clone_size: -
cdr3_nt: TGTGCCAGCAACTTGGACGTTGAAGAGACCCAGTACTTC
cdr3_aa: CASNLDVEETQYF

d_call: -
j_call: TRBJ2-3
v_call: TRBV7-2
clone_size: few
cdr3_nt: TGTGCCAGCAGCCCCCAGGGACCTCTAACAACAGATACGCAGTATTTT
cdr3_aa: CASSPQGPLTTDTQYF

d_call: TRBD2
j_call: TRBJ2-1
v_call: TRBV6-2/TRBV6-3
clone_size: -
cdr3_nt: TGTGCCAGCAGTTACTCGCTTAGCGGGAGCTCCTACAATGAGCAGTTCTTC
cdr3_aa: CASSYSLSGSSYNEQFF

d_call: TRBD2
j_call: TRBJ2-1
v_call: TRBV4-1
clone_size: few
cdr3_nt: TGCGCCAGCAGCCAAGATGGACTAGAGTACAATGAGCAGTTCTTC
cdr3_aa: CASSQDGLEYNEQFF

d_call: -
j_call: TRBJ2-3
v_call: TRBV9
clone_size: -
cdr3_nt: TGTGCCAGCAGCGTAGGTGATCGGGCAGGGGTTATCACAGATACGCAGTATTTT
cdr3_aa: CASSVGDRAGVITDTQYF

d_call: -
j_call: TRBJ1-6
v_call: TRBV7-2
clone_size: -
cdr3_nt: TGTGCCAGCAGCTTAGCCCTCCGAGGGGCACCCCTCCACTTT
cdr3_aa: CASSLALRGAPLHF

d_call: TRBD2
j_call: TRBJ2-3
v_call: TRBV7-2
clone_size: few
cdr3_nt: TGTGCCAGCAGCCCGGGACTAGCGGGGGGCAGCCAGTATTTT
cdr3_aa: CASSPGLAGGSQYF

d_call: -
j_call: TRBJ2-7
v_call: TRBV28
clone_size: many
cdr3_nt: TGTGCCAGCAGACTACAGGGCGCCTACTCCTACGAGCAGTACTTC
cdr3_aa: CASRLQGAYSYEQYF

d_call: -
j_call: TRBJ1-4
v_call: TRBV4-2
clone_size: few
cdr3_nt: TGTGCCAGCAGCCACCTGAACGGGGAAAAACTGTTTTTT
cdr3_aa: CASSHLNGEKLFF

d_call: -
j_call: TRBJ2-7
v_call: TRBV7-8
clone_size: -
cdr3_nt: TGTGCCAGCAGCTCAGGAGCAAGGGACTCCTCCCTGGGGCAGTACTTC
cdr3_aa: CASSSGARDSSLGQYF

d_call: -
j_call: TRBJ2-4
v_call: TRBV12-3/TRBV12-4
clone_size: few
cdr3_nt: TGTGCCAGCAGTTTAGCTAGTCTTGATCAGTACTTC
cdr3_aa: CASSLASLDQYF

d_call: TRBD2
j_call: TRBJ2-5
v_call: TRBV6-5
clone_size: -
cdr3_nt: TGTGCCAGCAGTTCCAGACTAGCTACGATTGGGGCCCAGTACTTC
cdr3_aa: CASSSRLATIGAQYF

d_call: -
j_call: TRBJ1-2
v_call: TRBV10-2
clone_size: -
cdr3_nt: TGCGCCAGCAGAGACCCACAGGAGTACGGCTATGGCTACACCTTC
cdr3_aa: CASRDPQEYGYGYTF

d_call: TRBD2
j_call: TRBJ2-5
v_call: TRBV7-2
clone_size: -
cdr3_nt: TGTGCCAGCAGCTCCGCCGGGACTAGGGAAGAGACCCAGTACTTC
cdr3_aa: CASSSAGTREETQYF

d_call: -
j_call: TRBJ2-7
v_call: TRBV6-6
clone_size: -
cdr3_nt: TGTGCCAGCAGTTACCCTCTAGCGACCACCTACGAGCAGTACTTC
cdr3_aa: CASSYPLATTYEQYF

d_call: -
j_call: TRBJ1-2
v_call: TRBV29-1
clone_size: few
cdr3_nt: TGCAGCGTTGTACATGAGAGGGGCTACACCTTC
cdr3_aa: CSVVHERGYTF

d_call: -
j_call: TRBJ2-3
v_call: TRBV20-1
clone_size: few
cdr3_nt: TGCAGTGCTAGAGGGCTCACCTACACAGATACGCAGTATTTT
cdr3_aa: CSARGLTYTDTQYF

d_call: -
j_call: TRBJ1-2
v_call: TRBV29-1
clone_size: few
cdr3_nt: TGCAGCGTTGTAGCGGGTCCCTATGGCTACACCTTC
cdr3_aa: CSVVAGPYGYTF

d_call: -
j_call: TRBJ1-2
v_call: TRBV5-5
clone_size: -
cdr3_nt: TGTGCCAGCACCTACCCGACAGCTAACTATGGCTACACCTTC
cdr3_aa: CASTYPTANYGYTF

d_call: -
j_call: TRBJ1-5
v_call: TRBV7-9
clone_size: few
cdr3_nt: TGTGCCAGCAGCCTTACAGGGAGGAGCAATCAGCCCCAGCATTTT
cdr3_aa: CASSLTGRSNQPQHF

d_call: -
j_call: TRBJ1-2
v_call: TRBV12-3/TRBV12-4
clone_size: few
cdr3_nt: TGTGCCAGCAGACTTACAGGGTCGGTTGGCGGCTACACCTTC
cdr3_aa: CASRLTGSVGGYTF

d_call: TRBD2
j_call: TRBJ2-1
v_call: TRBV29-1
clone_size: -
cdr3_nt: TGCAGCGTTGAAGAAGCGGGACTAGCGGGGTACAATGAGCAGTTCTTC
cdr3_aa: CSVEEAGLAGYNEQFF

d_call: TRBD1
j_call: TRBJ1-2
v_call: TRBV29-1
clone_size: few
cdr3_nt: TGCAGCGTTGACGACAGGGGCCTTGGCTACACCTTC
cdr3_aa: CSVDDRGLGYTF

d_call: -
j_call: TRBJ1-2
v_call: TRBV7-9
clone_size: few
cdr3_nt: TGTGCCAGCAGCCCAGGACTGCTCACCTCTAACTATGGCTACACCTTC
cdr3_aa: CASSPGLLTSNYGYTF

d_call: -
j_call: TRBJ2-7
v_call: TRBV7-9
clone_size: -
cdr3_nt: TGTGCCAGCAGCACAGTCTGGACCAATTACGAGCAGTACTTC
cdr3_aa: CASSTVWTNYEQYF

d_call: -
j_call: TRBJ2-7
v_call: TRBV14
clone_size: few
cdr3_nt: TGTGCCAGCAGCCAAGTCGTTAGACTGGAGCAGTACTTC
cdr3_aa: CASSQVVRLEQYF

d_call: -
j_call: TRBJ2-1
v_call: TRBV12-3/TRBV12-4
clone_size: few
cdr3_nt: TGTGCCAGCAGTCCCCCGGGGAGGCCCTTCAATGAGCAGTTCTTC
cdr3_aa: CASSPPGRPFNEQFF

d_call: -
j_call: TRBJ1-4
v_call: TRBV20-1
clone_size: few
cdr3_nt: TGCAGTGCCCCTTCTATAGAAAAACTGTTTTTT
cdr3_aa: CSAPSIEKLFF

d_call: -
j_call: TRBJ2-1
v_call: TRBV3-1
clone_size: -
cdr3_nt: TGTGCCAGCAGCCAATCCGAAGTTTACGAGGGACTTTCTTCCTACAACGAGCAGTTCTTC
cdr3_aa: CASSQSEVYEGLSSYNEQFF

d_call: -
j_call: TRBJ1-1
v_call: TRBV19
clone_size: -
cdr3_nt: TGTGCCAGTAGTCCAGGACAGTTTGGCATTACTGAAGCTTTCTTT
cdr3_aa: CASSPGQFGITEAFF

d_call: -
j_call: TRBJ1-4
v_call: TRBV20-1
clone_size: few
cdr3_nt: TGCAGTGCTAGGGGCGGGAATGAAAAACTGTTTTTT
cdr3_aa: CSARGGNEKLFF

d_call: -
j_call: TRBJ2-5
v_call: TRBV4-2
clone_size: -
cdr3_nt: TGTGCCAGCAGCCCGGGACTTGCAGTGTACCAAGAGACCCAGTACTTC
cdr3_aa: CASSPGLAVYQETQYF

d_call: -
j_call: TRBJ2-7
v_call: TRBV5-1
clone_size: once
cdr3_nt: TGCGCCAGCAGCTTAACCGGGACGTACTACGAGCAGTACTTC
cdr3_aa: CASSLTGTYYEQYF

d_call: -
j_call: TRBJ1-5
v_call: TRBV28
clone_size: many
cdr3_nt: TGTGCCAGCGGTAATCAGCCCCAGCATTTT
cdr3_aa: CASGNQPQHF

d_call: TRBD1
j_call: TRBJ1-1
v_call: TRBV6-2/TRBV6-3
clone_size: -
cdr3_nt: TGTGCCAGCAGCCAAACGGGACAGGGGTTATTCACTGAAGCTTTCTTT
cdr3_aa: CASSQTGQGLFTEAFF

d_call: TRBD2
j_call: TRBJ2-5
v_call: TRBV3-1
clone_size: -
cdr3_nt: TGTGCCAGCAGCGATATAGCCTTAGCGGGAGGGGGGGAGACCCAGTACTTC
cdr3_aa: CASSDIALAGGGETQYF

d_call: -
j_call: TRBJ2-1
v_call: TRBV28
clone_size: -
cdr3_nt: TGTGCCAGCAGCCCCGGGACTGGGCAGTTCTTC
cdr3_aa: CASSPGTGQFF

d_call: TRBD1
j_call: TRBJ2-1
v_call: TRBV29-1
clone_size: -
cdr3_nt: TGCAGCGTTGACGCACAGGGGTACAATGAGCAGTTCTTC
cdr3_aa: CSVDAQGYNEQFF

d_call: -
j_call: TRBJ2-1
v_call: TRBV6-5
clone_size: few
cdr3_nt: TGTGCCAGCAGTCACTGGACTCCCGACAATGAGCAGTTCTTC
cdr3_aa: CASSHWTPDNEQFF

d_call: -
j_call: TRBJ2-4
v_call: TRBV20-1
clone_size: -
cdr3_nt: TGCAGTGCTAGAGGATTCGGAAAATCCATTCAGTCCTTC
cdr3_aa: CSARGFGKSIQSF

d_call: -
j_call: TRBJ1-2
v_call: TRBV2
clone_size: -
cdr3_nt: TGTGCCAGCAGTGAAAACCCCCTAAAACCAGTCTACTATGGCTACACCTTC
cdr3_aa: CASSENPLKPVYYGYTF

d_call: -
j_call: TRBJ1-1
v_call: TRBV7-9
clone_size: -
cdr3_nt: TGTGCCAGCAGTGCAGGTTGGCGTGGCACTGAAGCTTTCTTT
cdr3_aa: CASSAGWRGTEAFF